The entry below gives a single T cell receptor (beta chain) sequence along with its context. It has no known antigen specificity. Per-base qualities were not stored, and no clone one base away is much larger. The protocol used for the library was the immunoSEQ multiplex PCR assay. The multiplex PCR relied on a mix of 60 forward primers for TCR Vbeta segments and 13 reverse primers for TCR Jbeta segments. The CDR3 region of rearranged TCR beta genes was amplified from genomic DNA by a multiplex PCR assay. The Illumina HiSeq System was used to sequence the amplified TCR beta libraries as 87-base-pair reads. The authors' pipeline ran thus. A later analysis tallied roughly 78 million unique TCR beta chains across the 666 repertoires, and some 12 million of those chains were shared by two or more donors. To remove PCR and sequencing errors, raw reads were error-corrected and collapsed into unique sequences using a nearest-neighbor algorithm that merged closely related sequences. CDR3 sequences were aligned to IMGT reference sequences to assign V, D and J gene segments. Each retained sequence needed at least a six-nucleotide match to both a V gene segment and a J gene segment. A rearrangement counted as productive if the CDR3 had no stop codons and remained in frame with V and J, and every other rearrangement counted as non-productive. CDR3 was defined by IMGT convention, running from the second conserved V-encoded cysteine to the conserved J-encoded phenylalanine. The earlier analysis of about 570 of the donors excluded any sequence lacking an unambiguous match to a single V gene segment. An earlier analysis of fewer than 750 of the donors called V segments functional above 56.7% productive rearrangements and segregating when the between-donor standard deviation exceeded 5%. A statistical classification framework was developed to diagnose cytomegalovirus status using the catalog of TCR beta chain sequences. V and J gene assignment, in a later analysis, came from comparing TCR nucleotide sequences with IMGT/GENE-DB human TR gene sequences. Using the TCRdist pipeline, a later analysis assigned CDR3 sequences along with most-parsimonious VDJ recombination scenarios. In a later analysis, every TCR beta chain was defined by the combination of its CDR3 amino acid sequence and its V-gene family, and reads without a unique V-gene family were dropped. To address suspected cross-contamination and a sequencing artifact, a later analysis removed 450 to 700 highly shared, low-generation-probability nucleotide sequences. In a later analysis, a clonal expansion index was calculated for each public chain from normalized within-repertoire ranks of inferred template counts. In a later analysis, generation probabilities were computed with a VDJ recombination model fitted to out-of-frame rearrangements, and the resulting probabilities were checked against IGoR. In a later analysis, hypergeometric tests were used to score TCR-TCR, TCR-HLA and TCR-CMV co-occurrence, with a repertoire-size bias correction applied to TCR pairs. To estimate false discovery rates, a later analysis permuted the HLA or CMV assignments 20 times. In a later analysis, co-occurring TCRs were grouped using DBSCAN, and TCRdist sequence similarity was added for clustering within HLA-allele-positive subsets. Repertoires with fewer than 30,000 or more than 120,000 public chains were left out of co-occurrence clustering, as were five repertoires with anomalous nucleotide sharing. Not all clones reach the TCRdb copy of this immuneACCESS table, which keeps in-frame sequences only. Checked studies attribute under half of the gap to unresolved V genes and leave the rest unexplained. The V and J calls and clone size were taken over from that table, and D and trimming were inferred from the DNA. Present in this sample are about 120,000 clones, under 80% of which were seen just once. The ten largest clonotypes hold approximately 30% of the sample.

In total, fewer than 750 healthy bone marrow donors made up the cohort. All cohort members were sampled while nominally healthy, although unrecorded immune exposures were likely present. The donor was CMV seropositive and was included in the group of 250 to 300 seropositive cohort members. Every donor gave a peripheral blood sample, and the peripheral blood mononuclear cells from that sample were used for TCR beta sequencing. Genomic DNA extraction from the blood cell samples was performed with the Qiagen DNeasy Blood Extraction Kit. The data stem from a study of cytomegalovirus exposure and HLA in healthy donors (TCRdb year 2017). Broadly, across the study: According to an earlier analysis of several hundred of the donors, about 179 million T cells yielded over 90 million unique TCR beta sequences and 250 to 350 Gb of sequence data. The study profiled the T cell repertoires of hundreds of subjects by immunosequencing and related them to cytomegalovirus serostatus. Class I and class II HLA loci were covered by the typing at four-digit resolution. The number of typed donors differed by locus: 629-630 for A, B, C, DRB1 and DQB1; some 500 for DQA1; around 610 for DPA1; and about 470 for DPB1. A later analysis re-examined previously published TCR beta repertoires from over 500 donors and added high-resolution HLA genotyping to investigate patterns of TCR occurrence. Four to six DR-DQ haplotypes were handled as single units for association and clustering, since linkage in the cohort was strong. To predict cytomegalovirus infection status, the study combined high-throughput TCR immunosequencing, statistical association of individual TCRs with disease status, and machine learning. Genome-wide SNP genotypes for about 55% of the roughly 670 donors were used in a later genetic analysis, which treated that subset as a discovery cohort. An early release that covered about 600 HLA-typed donors contained approximately 300 gigabases of sequencing data and 75 million to 100 million unique TCR sequences. Alongside the repertoire data, information on donor age, sex, ethnicity and CMV serostatus was compiled. The aim of the study was to test whether cataloging public T cell receptors could identify signatures of past pathogen exposure. Rather than using new phenotypic data, the later analysis identified candidate immune exposures from TCR beta sequences and from how often those sequences occurred across donors. All discovery cohort repertoires had been generated using a single sequencing platform. The genetic ancestry cluster associated with self-reported Caucasian donors included 70% to 85% of the 350 to 500 genotyped donors. On average, around 230,000 unique TCR beta nucleotide sequences were sequenced per donor among about 400 genotyped donors of the cohort, with about 19% of those sequences being non-productive. In addition to the first cohort of around 670 subjects, a separate validation cohort of approximately 120 different subjects was used. In an earlier analysis of around 540 of the donors, high-throughput TCR beta sequencing was used to judge whether each TCR beta V gene segment behaved as functional or pseudogenic. What the research found in general, with its limitations: According to a later analysis, most CMV-associated TCR beta chains appeared to be HLA-restricted, and the HLA associations seemed to be driven largely by CMV exposure. Only TCR beta chains were sequenced in this cohort, and the absence of alpha or paired-chain data limited detectable features. Several of the top co-occurrence clusters appeared to be linked to parvovirus B19, influenza, CMV and Epstein-Barr virus, according to a later analysis. Sequencing depth was assumed to be roughly uniform across donors in the presence/absence analyses, though that assumption may not hold. A cluster of highly shared sequence variants was judged likely to represent a technical artifact of the sequencing pipeline. Immune exposure information for the cohort was limited to CMV serostatus. A few of the identified cytomegalovirus-associated TCR beta chains were confirmed in vitro to be specific for cytomegalovirus antigens. HLA typing was unavailable for some donors at each locus, so association tests used only the typed subset. A later genetic analysis associated a missense DCLRE1C variant with V-gene and J-gene trimming of TCR beta chains, and an independent cohort replicated the association. Linkage disequilibrium might explain the correlated functional status among segregating V segments, but an unknown experimental factor could not be ruled out. A further reported finding was that TCR beta sequences accurately predicted the HLA-A and HLA-B alleles for most subjects in the first cohort. A later genetic analysis reported fewer N-insertions in productive TCRs among donors in an Asian-associated ancestry cluster than the roughly 700-donor mean. In a later analysis, HLA-associated TCR beta chains were found to be more clonally expanded and to have lower generation probabilities than equally common non-associated chains. Most TCR sequences were observed very rarely across donors, whereas some public TCRs were present in many individuals. The classifier was reported to diagnose cytomegalovirus status with high specificity and sensitivity in both the original cohort and the validation cohort. Assigning TCR associations to individual alleles was difficult when HLA alleles, especially DR and DQ, strongly co-occurred. The authors suggested that the approach could potentially be generalized to other disease states and immunological phenotypes. Because counts were too low, seventeen rarely observed V segments, including chromosome 9 orphons, were excluded from the earlier analysis of 500 to 700 of the donors. According to a later analysis, TCR association rates differed among HLA loci, with DRB1 alleles showing the most associated TCRs and HLA-C alleles showing the fewest. A total of fewer than 200 TCR beta chains were listed by the study as associated with cytomegalovirus. Some IMGT-functional V segments, including TRBV6-2 and TRBV6-3, could not be told apart with the 87-base-pair reads, so those segments were excluded. Specific HLA alleles were associated with around 18,000 TCR beta sequences at a false discovery rate of 0.05 in a later analysis. Broadly in line with IMGT annotations, most TCR beta V segments showed up in productive rearrangements about 87% or about 30% of the time in an earlier analysis of approximately 600 of the donors.

V ends up 5 bases short and J 5 bases short, with an unmatched junction base count of 5. CDR3 length: 14 amino acids, cysteine to phenylalanine. Solely the CDR3 DNA is kept, with 42 bases framed from the first base. The germline V gene (reference sequence) yields SEHNR for CDR1 and FQNEAQ for CDR2. The sequence derives from a man in his fifties or sixties in good health and CMV-seropositive. The chain employs TRBV7-9 and TRBJ1-5, and 8 junctional nucleotides match TRBD1. The sequenced sample was PBMCs. The CDR3 corresponds to CASSTQGVYQPQHF. The nucleotide sequence is given as TGTGCCAGCAGCACACAGGGGGTCTATCAGCCCCAGCATTTT.